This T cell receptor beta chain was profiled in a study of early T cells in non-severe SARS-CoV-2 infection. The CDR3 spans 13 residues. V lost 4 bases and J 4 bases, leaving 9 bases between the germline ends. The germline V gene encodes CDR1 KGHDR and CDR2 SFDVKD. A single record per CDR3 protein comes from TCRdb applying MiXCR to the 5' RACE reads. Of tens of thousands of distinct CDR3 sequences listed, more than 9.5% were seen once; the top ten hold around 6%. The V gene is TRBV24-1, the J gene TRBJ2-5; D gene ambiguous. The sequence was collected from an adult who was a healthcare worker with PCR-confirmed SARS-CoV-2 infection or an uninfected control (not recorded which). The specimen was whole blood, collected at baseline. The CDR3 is CATSDSVGETQYF. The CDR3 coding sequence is TGTGCCACCAGTGACTCCGTAGGAGAGACCCAGTACTTC.